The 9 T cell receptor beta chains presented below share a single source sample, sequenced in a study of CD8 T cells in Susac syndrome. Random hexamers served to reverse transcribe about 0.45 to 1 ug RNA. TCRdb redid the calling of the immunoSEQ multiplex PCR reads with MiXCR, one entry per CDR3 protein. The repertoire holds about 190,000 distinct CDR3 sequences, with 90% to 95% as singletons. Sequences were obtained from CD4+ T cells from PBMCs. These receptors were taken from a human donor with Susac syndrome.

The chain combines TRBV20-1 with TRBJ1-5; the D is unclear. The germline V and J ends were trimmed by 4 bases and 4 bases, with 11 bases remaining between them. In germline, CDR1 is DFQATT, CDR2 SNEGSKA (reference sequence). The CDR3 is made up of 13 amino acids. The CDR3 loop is CSATRGPNQPQHF. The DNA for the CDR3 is TGCAGTGCTACACGCGGGCCTAATCAGCCCCAGCATTTT.

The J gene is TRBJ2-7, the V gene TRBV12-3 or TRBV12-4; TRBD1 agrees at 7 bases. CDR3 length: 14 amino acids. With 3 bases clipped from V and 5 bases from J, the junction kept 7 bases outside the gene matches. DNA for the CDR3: TGTGCCAGCAGTTTTGACAGGGAATTCCACGAGCAGTACTTC. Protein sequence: CASSFDREFHEQYF.

The CDR3 sequence is CASSQNLDQPQHF. The CDR3 DNA reads TGTGCCAGCAGTCAAAACTTGGATCAGCCCCAGCATTTT. The J gene is TRBJ1-5, the V gene TRBV12-3 or TRBV12-4; D is unclear. CDR3 length equals 13 residues. V was clipped by 5 bases and J by 5 bases, with 10 bases between them.

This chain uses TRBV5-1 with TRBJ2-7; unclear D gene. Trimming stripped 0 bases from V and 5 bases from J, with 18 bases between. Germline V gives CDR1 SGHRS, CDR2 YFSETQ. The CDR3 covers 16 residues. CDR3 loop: CASSLAGSTIPNEQYF. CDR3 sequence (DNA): TGCGCCAGCAGCTTGGCCGGGTCGACAATTCCCAACGAGCAGTACTTC. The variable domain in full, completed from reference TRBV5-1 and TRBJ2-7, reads KAGVTQTPRYLIKTRGQQVTLSCSPISGHRSVSWYQQTPGQGLQFLFEYFSETQRNKGNFPGRFSGRQFSNSRSEMNVSTLELGDSALYLCASSLAGSTIPNEQYFGPGTRLTVT.

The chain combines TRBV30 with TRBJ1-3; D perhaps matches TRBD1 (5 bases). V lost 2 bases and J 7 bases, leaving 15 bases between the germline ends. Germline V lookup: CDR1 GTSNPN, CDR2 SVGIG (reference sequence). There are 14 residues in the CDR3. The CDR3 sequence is CAWSPRQGSNTIYF. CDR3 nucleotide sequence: TGTGCCTGGAGTCCAAGGCAGGGATCGAACACCATATATTTT.

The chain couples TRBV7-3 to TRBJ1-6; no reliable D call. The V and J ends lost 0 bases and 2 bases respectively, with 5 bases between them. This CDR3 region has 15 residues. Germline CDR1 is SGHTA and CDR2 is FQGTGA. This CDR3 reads CASSLTGTYNSPLHF. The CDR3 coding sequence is TGTGCCAGCAGCTTAACAGGGACCTATAATTCACCCCTCCACTTT.

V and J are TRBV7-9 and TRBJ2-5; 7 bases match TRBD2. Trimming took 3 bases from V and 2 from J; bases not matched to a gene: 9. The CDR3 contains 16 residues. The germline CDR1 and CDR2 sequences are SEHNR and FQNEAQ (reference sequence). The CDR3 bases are TGTGCCAGCAGCTTGGAAACGGGACTACCTCAAGAGACCCAGTACTTC. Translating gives CASSLETGLPQETQYF.

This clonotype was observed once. The CDR3 DNA is TGTGCCAGTACCAAATACGGGACAGGGGGTTCAAGCTATGGCTACACCTTC. This codes for CASTKYGTGGSSYGYTF. The chain employs TRBV19 and TRBJ1-2; 11 bases line up with TRBD1. Germline lookup yields CDR1 LNHDA and CDR2 SQIVND (reference sequence). Trimming took 7 bases from V and 4 from J; bases not matched to a gene: 14. This CDR3 is 17 amino acids long.

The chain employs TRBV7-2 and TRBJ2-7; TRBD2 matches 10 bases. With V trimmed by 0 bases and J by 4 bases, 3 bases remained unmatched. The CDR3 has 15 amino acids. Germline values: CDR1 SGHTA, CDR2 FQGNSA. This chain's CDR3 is CASSLADSGRYEQYF. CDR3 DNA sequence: TGTGCCAGCAGCTTAGCGGATAGCGGGAGGTACGAGCAGTACTTC.